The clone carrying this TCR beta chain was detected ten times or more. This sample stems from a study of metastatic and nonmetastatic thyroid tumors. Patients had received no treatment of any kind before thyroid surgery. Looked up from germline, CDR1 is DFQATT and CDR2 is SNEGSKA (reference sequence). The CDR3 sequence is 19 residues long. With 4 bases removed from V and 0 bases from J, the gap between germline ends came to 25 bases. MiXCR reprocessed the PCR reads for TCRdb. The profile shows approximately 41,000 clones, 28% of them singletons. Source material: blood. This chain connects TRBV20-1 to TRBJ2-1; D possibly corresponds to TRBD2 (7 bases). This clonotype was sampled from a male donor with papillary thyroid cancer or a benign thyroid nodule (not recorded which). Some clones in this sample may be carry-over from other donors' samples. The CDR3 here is CSAKGGGLPYFISYNEQFF. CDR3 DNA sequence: TGCAGTGCTAAGGGAGGGGGACTACCCTACTTTATCTCCTACAATGAGCAGTTCTTC.